What follows describes a single TCR beta chain. Between the trimmed V and J ends, which lost 3 bases and 5 bases, there was a span of 15 bases. The CDR3 runs to 14 residues. Germline CDR1 is SGDLS and CDR2 is YYNGEE. PCR amplification relied on 60 Vbeta primers (plus 13 Jbeta primers). This table comes from immunoSEQ multiplex PCR, and its TCRdb copy is limited to in-frame clones, with some not included. In the table there are 190,000 or so clones, around 83% of which are singletons. The sample originates from a study of cytomegalovirus exposure and HLA in healthy donors. The source is a woman between 50 and 59 years old in good health and CMV-seropositive. V is TRBV9 and J is TRBJ2-7; D possibly corresponds to TRBD2 (6 bases). Sample: PBMCs. The DNA of the CDR3 is TGTGCCAGCAGCGCTAGCGCCGTGGGTGACGAGCAGTACTTC. This gives the protein CASSASAVGDEQYF.